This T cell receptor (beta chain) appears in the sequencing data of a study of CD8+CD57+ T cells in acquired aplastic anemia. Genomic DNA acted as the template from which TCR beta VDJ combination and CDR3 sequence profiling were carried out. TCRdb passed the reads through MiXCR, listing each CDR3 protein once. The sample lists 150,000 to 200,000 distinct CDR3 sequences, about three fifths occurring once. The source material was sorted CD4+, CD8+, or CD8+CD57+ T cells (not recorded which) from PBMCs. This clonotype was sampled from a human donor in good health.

CDR3: CASSEARGYNSPLHF. In DNA, the CDR3 is TGTGCCAGCAGTGAGGCCAGAGGGTACAATTCACCCCTCCACTTT. The chain is built from TRBV25-1 and TRBJ1-6; D is unclear. Germline assignment: CDR1 MGHDK and CDR2 SYGVNS. CDR3 length equals 15 residues. Trimming took off 3 bases at V and 7 bases at J, with 13 bases between the two ends.